Sequencing of this T cell receptor beta chain was carried out in a study of blood T cell repertoires in COVID-19. Overall study: COVID-19 samples from acute and convalescent phases originated in the United States, Italy and Spain. Sources were T cells, B-cell-depleted T cells, or PBMCs; the material itself was cDNA or gDNA.

From germline, CDR1 is SGHAT and CDR2 FQNNGV. The CDR3 extends over 13 amino acids. The V segment lost 5 bases and the J segment 3 bases; nucleotides outside the gene matches: 3. How the authors handled the data: Estimation of nucleated cell counts was performed using reference gene primer amplification. Generated by immunoSEQ multiplex PCR, the TCRdb table keeps only in-frame clones and is missing some. V and J calls and clone size are as listed in that table; D and trimming were resolved from the DNA. Of about 370,000 clones listed, roughly 90% were seen once; the top ten hold 3%. The sample consisted of peripheral blood. The chain recombines TRBV11-2 with TRBJ2-7; 8 bases map to TRBD1. The receptor was derived from a woman in her 30s with COVID-19, enrolled during active disease. The CDR3 sequence: CASSRTGNYEQYF. The CDR3 nucleotides are TGTGCCAGCAGCCGGACAGGGAACTACGAGCAGTACTTC.